This is a list of T cell receptor beta chains from one sample in a study of identical twins. MiXCR was run by TCRdb on the 5' RACE reads, yielding one entry per CDR3 protein. The table includes about 730,000 distinct CDR3 sequences, approximately 21% detected once. These sequences were also reported in another study, on T cells expressing NK-cell markers.

The sample comprised PBMCs. The receptors shown here come from a woman between 18 and 29 years old in good health. Each CDR3 is given with its conserved first and last residue. A D gene is named only where the DNA matches it firmly. The size of a clone is reported for some rows only, either as once, few or many, or as a class for expanded clones.

NA	TRBV7-3	NA	14	TRBJ2-3	TGTGCCAGCAGCTTAAAGTGGGGCCCAGATACGCAGTATTTT	CASSLKWGPDTQYF
NA	TRBV5-1	NA	15	TRBJ2-2	TGCGCCAGCAGCTTTTCCGGGCCCTACACCGGGGAGCTGTTTTTT	CASSFSGPYTGELFF
NA	TRBV7-9	NA	11	TRBJ2-3	TGTGCCAGCAGCTCCTCCAAGACGCAGTATTTT	CASSSSKTQYF
TRBD2	TRBV6-5	NA	18	TRBJ2-3	TGTGCCAGCAGTTCGCTGACTAGCGGGAGGGCCGGCACAGATACGCAGTATTTT	CASSSLTSGRAGTDTQYF
TRBD2	TRBV7-2	NA	14	TRBJ2-7	TGTGCCAGCAGCTTCGGGACTAGCGGGGACGAGCAGTACTTC	CASSFGTSGDEQYF
TRBD2	TRBV20-1	NA	15	TRBJ2-7	TGCAGTGCTCAGACCCGTTCCGCGGGGGGCTACGAGCAGTACTTC	CSAQTRSAGGYEQYF
NA	TRBV7-2	NA	16	TRBJ1-1	TGTGCCAGCAGCTTAACCCTCCGGCCTGATCGGGGTGAAGCTTTCTTT	CASSLTLRPDRGEAFF
NA	TRBV12-3/TRBV12-4	NA	14	TRBJ2-3	TGTGCCAGCAGCCTCGGGGGGCCCGCAGATACGCAGTATTTT	CASSLGGPADTQYF
NA	TRBV12-3/TRBV12-4	few	16	TRBJ1-2	TGTGCCAGCAGTTTTCGGAGTTACAAGGGGAGCTATGGCTACACCTTC	CASSFRSYKGSYGYTF
TRBD1	TRBV20-1	NA	13	TRBJ2-1	TGCAGTGCTAGGGGACAGGGTATCAATGAGCAGTTCTTC	CSARGQGINEQFF
NA	TRBV10-3	NA	12	TRBJ2-5	TGTGCCATCGCGGGAACGCAAGAGACCCAGTACTTC	CAIAGTQETQYF
NA	TRBV5-1	few	13	TRBJ2-2	TGCGCCTCCGGACCAGACTCGGCCGGGGAGCTGTTTTTT	CASGPDSAGELFF
NA	TRBV15	NA	19	TRBJ2-7	TGTGCCACCAGCAGAGCTGGTCGACTGGGGCCCTACAGCTCCTACGAGCAGTACTTC	CATSRAGRLGPYSSYEQYF
NA	TRBV7-9	NA	15	TRBJ2-3	TGTGCCAGCAGCTTACGGGGGGCGGCAGCTGATACGCAGTATTTT	CASSLRGAAADTQYF
TRBD2	TRBV4-3	NA	18	TRBJ2-1	TGCGCCAGCAGCCAAGATACTGGCGGGGGTAGCTCCTACAATGAGCAGTTCTTC	CASSQDTGGGSSYNEQFF
TRBD1	TRBV27	NA	14	TRBJ1-1	TGTGCCAGCAGTTCTAGGACAGGGGTGGATGAAGCTTTCTTT	CASSSRTGVDEAFF
TRBD1	TRBV20-1	NA	15	TRBJ2-4	TGCAGTGCTAGTAGGTCTTCGGGACAGGGTTACATTCAGTACTTC	CSASRSSGQGYIQYF
NA	TRBV15	few	15	TRBJ2-7	TGTGCCACCAGCAGCCCTAACAGGGAGGACTACGAGCAGTACTTC	CATSSPNREDYEQYF
TRBD2	TRBV6-5	NA	14	TRBJ2-3	TGTGCCAGCAGTTCGAACGGGGGGGCAGATACGCAGTATTTT	CASSSNGGADTQYF
NA	TRBV11-2	many	14	TRBJ2-1	TGTGCCAGCAGCTTTCTAGCCCCCGAAAATGAGCAGTTCTTC	CASSFLAPENEQFF
NA	TRBV27	NA	15	TRBJ2-5	TGTGCCAGCAGTTCGGGCTCGGTTAAGGGGGAGACCCAGTACTTC	CASSSGSVKGETQYF
TRBD1	TRBV10-3	many	15	TRBJ1-5	TGTGCCATCAGTGAGTCGGGACAGGCTAGAGGGCCCCAGCATTTT	CAISESGQARGPQHF
TRBD2	TRBV7-2	few	14	TRBJ2-2	TGTGCCAGCAGCCCTGGGAGGGTTCACGGGGAGCTGTTTTTT	CASSPGRVHGELFF
NA	TRBV10-3	NA	14	TRBJ2-2	TGTGCCATCAGTGAGTCGCCCGGGACCGGGGAGCTGTTTTTT	CAISESPGTGELFF
NA	TRBV4-3	NA	16	TRBJ2-1	TGCGCCAGCAGCCAAGAAGTAGTGGGGCTCTACAATGAGCAGTTCTTC	CASSQEVVGLYNEQFF
NA	TRBV12-3/TRBV12-4	many	11	TRBJ1-1	TGTGCCAGCAGTACGGGGGGAGGGATATACTTT	CASSTGGGIYF
NA	TRBV6-1	few	14	TRBJ1-1	TGTGCCAGCAGTGACAGAGATATGAACACTGAAGCTTTCTTT	CASSDRDMNTEAFF
TRBD2	TRBV5-1	few	15	TRBJ2-3	TGCGCCAGCAGTCGAAGCGGGAGAGGGACAGATACGCAGTATTTT	CASSRSGRGTDTQYF
NA	TRBV6-2/TRBV6-3	NA	14	TRBJ2-7	TGTGCCAGCACTCTCCGGCGAGGAAATTACGAGCAGTACTTC	CASTLRRGNYEQYF